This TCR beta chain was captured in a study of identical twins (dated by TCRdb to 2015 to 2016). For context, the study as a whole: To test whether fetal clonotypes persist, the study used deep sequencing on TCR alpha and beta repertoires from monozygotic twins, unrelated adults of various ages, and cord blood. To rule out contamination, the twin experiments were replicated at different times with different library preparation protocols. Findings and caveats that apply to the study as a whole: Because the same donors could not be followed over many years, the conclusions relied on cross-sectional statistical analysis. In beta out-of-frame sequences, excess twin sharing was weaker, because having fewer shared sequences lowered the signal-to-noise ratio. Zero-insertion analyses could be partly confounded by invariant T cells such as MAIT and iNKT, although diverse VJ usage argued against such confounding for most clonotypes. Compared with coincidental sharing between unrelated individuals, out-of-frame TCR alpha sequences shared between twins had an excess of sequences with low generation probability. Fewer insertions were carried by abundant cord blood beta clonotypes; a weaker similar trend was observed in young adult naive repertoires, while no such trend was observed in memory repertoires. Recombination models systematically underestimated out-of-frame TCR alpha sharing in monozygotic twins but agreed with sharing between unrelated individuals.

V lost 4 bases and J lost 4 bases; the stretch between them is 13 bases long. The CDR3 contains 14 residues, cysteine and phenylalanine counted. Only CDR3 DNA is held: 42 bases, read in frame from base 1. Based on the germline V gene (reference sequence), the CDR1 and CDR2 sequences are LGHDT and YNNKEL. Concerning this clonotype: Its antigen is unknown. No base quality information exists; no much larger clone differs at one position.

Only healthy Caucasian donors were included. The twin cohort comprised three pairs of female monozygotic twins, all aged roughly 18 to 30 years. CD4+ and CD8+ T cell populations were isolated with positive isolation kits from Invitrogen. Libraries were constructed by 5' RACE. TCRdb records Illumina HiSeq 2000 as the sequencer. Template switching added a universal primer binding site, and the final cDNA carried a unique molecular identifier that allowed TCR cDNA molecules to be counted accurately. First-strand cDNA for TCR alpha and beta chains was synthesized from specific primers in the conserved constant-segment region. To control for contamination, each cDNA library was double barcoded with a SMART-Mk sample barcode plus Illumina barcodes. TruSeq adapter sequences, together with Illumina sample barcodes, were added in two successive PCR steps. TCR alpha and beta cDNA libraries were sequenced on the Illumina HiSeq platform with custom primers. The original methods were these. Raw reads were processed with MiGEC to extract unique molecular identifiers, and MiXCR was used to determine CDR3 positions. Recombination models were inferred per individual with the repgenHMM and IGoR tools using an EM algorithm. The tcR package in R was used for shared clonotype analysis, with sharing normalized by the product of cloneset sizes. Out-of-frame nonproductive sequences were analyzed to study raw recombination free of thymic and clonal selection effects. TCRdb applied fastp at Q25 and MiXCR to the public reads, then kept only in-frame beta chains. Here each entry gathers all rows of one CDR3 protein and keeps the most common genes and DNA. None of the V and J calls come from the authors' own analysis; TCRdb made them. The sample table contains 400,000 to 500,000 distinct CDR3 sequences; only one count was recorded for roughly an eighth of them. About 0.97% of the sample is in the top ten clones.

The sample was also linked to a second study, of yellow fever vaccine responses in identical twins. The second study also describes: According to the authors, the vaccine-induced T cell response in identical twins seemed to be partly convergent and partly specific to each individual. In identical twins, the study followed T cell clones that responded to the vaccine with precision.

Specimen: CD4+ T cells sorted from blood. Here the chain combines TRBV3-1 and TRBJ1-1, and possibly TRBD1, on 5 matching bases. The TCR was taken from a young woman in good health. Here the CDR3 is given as CASSLIGQGTEAFF. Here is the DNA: TGTGCCAGCAGCCTGATAGGACAAGGCACTGAAGCTTTCTTT.